The 16 T cell receptor beta chains below all came from one sample that was sequenced in a study of T cell responses to AZD1222 COVID-19 vaccine (dated by TCRdb to about 2021). Receptors were amplified or captured by the immunoSEQ multiplex PCR assay. TCRdb took over this immuneACCESS table, retaining in-frame rearrangements with V and J assigned. Such tables are incomplete; in checked studies, under half of the missing clones stem from an unresolved V gene, and the remainder is unexplained. A total of about 130,000 clones appear in this sample, over 85% of them only once. The leading ten clones occupy roughly 1% of the sample. In the paper's terms, the time point label means: about 28 days (+/-7) after the second vaccine dose. The input for sequencing was peripheral blood, taken 28 days after the second AZD1222 dose. The origin of the receptors is an adult who received the AZD1222 COVID-19 vaccine.

This chain connects TRBV6-6 to TRBJ2-2, with 8 bases lining up with TRBD1. In germline, CDR1 is MNHNY, CDR2 SVGAGI (reference sequence). V dropped 5 bases and J dropped 3; count of bases not matched to a gene: 5. The CDR3 sequence is 15 residues long. The CDR3 is CASSRVTGDTGELFF. CDR3 DNA: TGTGCCAGCAGTCGTGTGACAGGGGACACCGGGGAGCTGTTTTTT.

The chain links TRBV7-9 to TRBJ1-2; D not certain. The CDR3 runs 14 residues. Germline assignment: CDR1 SEHNR and CDR2 FQNEAQ (reference sequence). V was shortened by 5 bases and J by 2 bases, with 12 bases between the two germline ends. The CDR3 loop is CASSAVAGNYGYTF. Here the CDR3 DNA reads TGTGCCAGCAGCGCAGTCGCGGGGAACTATGGCTACACCTTC.

The genes are TRBV7-9 and TRBJ2-5; the match to TRBD2 covers 9 bases. J lost 4 bases, V lost 4 bases, and 4 bases had no gene match. Germline V lookup: CDR1 SEHNR, CDR2 FQNEAQ (reference sequence). The CDR3 length is 14 residues. The CDR3 sequence: CASSSGLAGETQYF. The CDR3 nucleotides are TGTGCCAGCAGCTCGGGACTAGCCGGAGAGACCCAGTACTTC.

This clone has just a few counts. The chain joins TRBV23-1 to TRBJ1-6; D is undetermined. TRBV23-1 is given ORF status, its function remaining uncertain. Deletions cut 3 bases from V and 0 bases from J, with 12 bases between. The CDR3 is 17 residues long. For the CDR3, the DNA is TGCGCCAGCAGTCACACAAGGGATGACTCCTATAATTCACCCCTCCACTTT. It is translated as CASSHTRDDSYNSPLHF.

The chain uses TRBV7-9 and TRBJ1-3, with 7 bases matching TRBD1. CDR1 is SEHNR and CDR2 is FQNEAQ in the germline V gene (reference sequence). The J segment lost 4 bases and the V segment lost 7 bases, leaving 7 bases of the junction unmatched. This CDR3 region has 14 residues. For the CDR3, the DNA is TGTGCCAGCACCGAGGGGGCGCAGGGAAACACCATATATTTT. It codes for CASTEGAQGNTIYF.

This clone was found a few times. The rearrangement links TRBV28 to TRBJ1-2; TRBD1 might be the D (5 bases). V was clipped by 3 bases and J by 8 bases, with 13 bases between them. CDR3 length: 13 amino acids. The germline V gene has CDR1 MDHEN and CDR2 SYDVKM. This CDR3 is CASSFQGPGGYTF. The CDR3 DNA reads as TGTGCCAGCAGTTTTCAGGGTCCGGGGGGCTACACCTTC.

The chain joins TRBV24-1 to TRBJ2-3, with D tentatively TRBD1 or TRBD2 (5 bases each). Germline lookup yields CDR1 KGHDR and CDR2 SFDVKD. V shed 6 bases and J shed 4 bases, with 10 bases lying between them. This CDR3 comprises 13 residues. CDR3 in DNA: TGTGCCACCAGTTTGGGGCGGGCAGATACGCAGTATTTT. This codes for CATSLGRADTQYF.

The chain links TRBV7-2 to TRBJ2-1, with TRBD2 matching over 7 bases. The V and J ends lost 4 bases and 9 bases, in that order; junction bases with no gene match: 6. The CDR3 consists of 13 residues. Germline CDR1 and CDR2: SGHTA and FQGNSA. This CDR3 is CASSWRGEGEQFF. The CDR3 DNA is TGTGCCAGCAGCTGGCGTGGGGAGGGTGAGCAGTTCTTC. Complete variable domain (other parts from reference TRBV7-2 and TRBJ2-1): GAGVSQSPSNKVTEKGKDVELRCDPISGHTALYWYRQSLGQGLEFLIYFQGNSAPDKSGLPSDRFSAERTGGSVSTLTIQRTQQEDSAVYLCASSWRGEGEQFFGPGTRLTVL.

The rearrangement uses TRBV11-3 and TRBJ1-4, with TRBD1 matching over 9 bases. Germline-derived CDR1 and CDR2 are SGHNT and YENEEA. This CDR3 comprises 15 residues. V shed 1 base and J 6 bases; nucleotides not matched to a gene: 3. CDR3 residues: CASSLGQGVDEKLFF. The DNA of the CDR3 is TGTGCCAGCAGCTTAGGACAGGGGGTTGATGAAAAACTGTTTTTT.

The J gene is TRBJ1-2, the V gene TRBV2; D might be TRBD1 (6 bases). The CDR3 consists of 10 residues. The germline gives CDR1 SNHLY, CDR2 FYNNEI. Deletions cut 8 bases from V and 9 bases from J, with 10 bases between. The CDR3 DNA is TGTGCCAGCCGGACAGTTCGCTACACCTTC. This translates into CASRTVRYTF.

The chain couples TRBV7-2 to TRBJ1-4; D remains unclear. The CDR3 is 15 amino acids. Germline V CDR1 and CDR2: SGHTA, FQGNSA. The V gene lost 5 bases and the J gene lost 8 bases, with 18 bases spanning the gap. CDR3 coding DNA: TGTGCCAGCAGCGAACCGGGCCCCCGGATGGAAAAACTGTTTTTT. Amino acids: CASSEPGPRMEKLFF. The full variable domain, rest sourced from reference TRBV7-2 and TRBJ1-4, is GAGVSQSPSNKVTEKGKDVELRCDPISGHTALYWYRQSLGQGLEFLIYFQGNSAPDKSGLPSDRFSAERTGGSVSTLTIQRTQQEDSAVYLCASSEPGPRMEKLFFGSGTQLSVL.

The CDR3 spells CAINPGTGIGYTF. The DNA for the CDR3 is TGTGCCATCAACCCCGGGACAGGGATTGGCTACACCTTC. The rearrangement links TRBV10-3 to TRBJ1-2, with 9 bases lining up with TRBD1. Germline CDR1 is ENHRY and CDR2 is SYGVKD. V dropped 7 bases and J dropped 7; count of bases not matched to a gene: 7. The CDR3 loop spans 13 amino acids.

The table lists this clone with a count of one. This rearrangement joins TRBV27 to TRBJ1-4; D uncertain. There are 14 residues in the CDR3. The germline V gene has CDR1 MNHEY and CDR2 SMNVEV (reference sequence). Trimming took 6 bases from V and 4 from J, leaving 12 bases between them. The DNA for the CDR3 is TGTGCCAGCAGCCCCGGACGGTATAATGAAAAACTGTTTTTT. Its protein is CASSPGRYNEKLFF.

The gene calls are TRBV1 and TRBJ2-1; TRBD2 is the table's D call, not checked against the DNA. TRBV1 is noted as a pseudogene. CDR3 length: 16 residues. CDR3: CTSSQDAAVYLNEQFF. CDR3 nucleotides: TGCACCAGCAGCCAAGATGCGGCGGTCTACCTCAATGAGCAGTTCTTC.

This chain joins TRBV10-3 and TRBJ2-3, with TRBD1 as a possible D gene (5 bases). Germline-derived CDR1 and CDR2 are ENHRY and SYGVKD. The CDR3 is 14 amino acids. With 7 bases removed from V and 2 bases from J, the gap between germline ends came to 13 bases. The CDR3 bases are TGTGCCATCAAAAAGGGGCAGGACACAGATACGCAGTATTTT. Protein product: CAIKKGQDTDTQYF.

This chain links TRBV30 with TRBJ2-2, with no clear D. The CDR3 has 15 amino acids. The V end lost 3 bases, the J end lost 2 bases, and 13 bases lay between the germline ends. Germline CDR1 is GTSNPN and CDR2 is SVGIG (reference sequence). CDR3 bases: TGTGCCTGGAGCCAAACCCGATATAACACCGGGGAGCTGTTTTTT. This translates into CAWSQTRYNTGELFF.